This TCR beta chain was identified during a study of graft-versus-host responses after intestinal transplantation. Whole-study context: After anti-thymocyte globulin induction, recipients took tacrolimus and steroids for three to four years.

From germline, CDR1 is SGHRS and CDR2 YFSETQ. The trim removed 3 bases at V and 8 bases at J, leaving 6 bases unmatched. The CDR3 consists of 14 residues. Turning to this clone: Antigen unknown.

Clones were sequenced by immunoSEQ multiplex PCR, and TCRdb holds only the in-frame ones, with some missing. In the table there are 130,000 to 150,000 clones, about nine tenths of which are singletons. Study results and caveats: Peak circulating GvH clone levels tracked with early post-transplant HvG declines. Among recipient marrow samples, GvH clones were found; some appeared first in ileum or blood. When patients had graft-donor T cell macrochimerism, their allografts held high graft-versus-host to host-versus-graft clonal ratios.

The input for sequencing was unstimulated CD4+ T cells sorted from spleen or lymph node cells, taken before intestinal transplant. The rearrangement links TRBV5-1 to TRBJ2-1; 9 bases map to TRBD1. The receptor's source is a human donor who received an intestinal transplant. CDR3 in amino acids: CASSSGQGTDEQFF. CDR3 bases: TGCGCCAGCAGCTCCGGACAGGGGACGGATGAGCAGTTCTTC. Combining the CDR3 with reference TRBV5-1 and TRBJ2-1 gives the whole variable domain KAGVTQTPRYLIKTRGQQVTLSCSPISGHRSVSWYQQTPGQGLQFLFEYFSETQRNKGNFPGRFSGRQFSNSRSEMNVSTLELGDSALYLCASSSGQGTDEQFFGPGTRLTVL.